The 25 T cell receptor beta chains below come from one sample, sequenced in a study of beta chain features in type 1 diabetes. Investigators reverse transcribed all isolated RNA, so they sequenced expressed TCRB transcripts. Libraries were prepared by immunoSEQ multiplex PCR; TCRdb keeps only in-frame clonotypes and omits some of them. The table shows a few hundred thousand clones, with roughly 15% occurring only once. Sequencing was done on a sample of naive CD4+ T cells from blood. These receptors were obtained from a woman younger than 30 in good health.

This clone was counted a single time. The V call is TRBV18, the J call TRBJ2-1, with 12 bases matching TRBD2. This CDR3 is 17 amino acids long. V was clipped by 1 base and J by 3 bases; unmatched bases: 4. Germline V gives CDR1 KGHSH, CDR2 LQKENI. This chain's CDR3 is CASSPRVLAGGYNEQFF. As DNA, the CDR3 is TGTGCCAGCTCACCACGGGTACTAGCGGGAGGCTACAATGAGCAGTTCTTC.

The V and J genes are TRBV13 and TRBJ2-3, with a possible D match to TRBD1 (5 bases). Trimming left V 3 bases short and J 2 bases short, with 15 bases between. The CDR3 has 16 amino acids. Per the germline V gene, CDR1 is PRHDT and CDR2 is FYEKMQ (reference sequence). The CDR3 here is CASSLIGHRLTDTQYF. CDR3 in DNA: TGTGCCAGCAGCTTGATAGGACATCGGCTCACAGATACGCAGTATTTT.

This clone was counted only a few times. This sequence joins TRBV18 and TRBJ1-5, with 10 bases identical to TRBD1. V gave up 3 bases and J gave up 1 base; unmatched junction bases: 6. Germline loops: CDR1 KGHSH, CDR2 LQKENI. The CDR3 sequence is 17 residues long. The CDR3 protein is CASSPSDRGLSNQPQHF. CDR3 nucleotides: TGTGCCAGCTCACCGAGCGACAGGGGGCTCAGCAATCAGCCCCAGCATTTT.

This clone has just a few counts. As DNA, the CDR3 is TGTGCCAGCAGTCGGAGGGCGTTTACCTACGAGCAGTACTTC. Protein sequence: CASSRRAFTYEQYF. The chain couples TRBV9 to TRBJ2-7; TRBD2 is a possible D gene (6 bases). V was pared by 5 bases and J by 2 bases, with 14 bases between. CDR1 SGDLS and CDR2 YYNGEE come from the germline V gene. This CDR3 spans 14 amino acids.

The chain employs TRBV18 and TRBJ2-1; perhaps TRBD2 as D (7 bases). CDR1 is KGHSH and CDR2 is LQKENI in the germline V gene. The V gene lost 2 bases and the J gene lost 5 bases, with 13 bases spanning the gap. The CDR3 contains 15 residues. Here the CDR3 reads CASSPGLDRNNEQFF. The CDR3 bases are TGTGCCAGCTCACCAGGACTAGACAGGAACAATGAGCAGTTCTTC.

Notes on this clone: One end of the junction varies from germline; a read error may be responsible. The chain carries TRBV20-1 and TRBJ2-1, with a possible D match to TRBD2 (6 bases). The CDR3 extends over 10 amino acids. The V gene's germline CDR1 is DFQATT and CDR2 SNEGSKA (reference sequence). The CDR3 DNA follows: TGCAGTGCTAGGCGTCGGGAGCTGTTCTTC. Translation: CSARRRELFF.

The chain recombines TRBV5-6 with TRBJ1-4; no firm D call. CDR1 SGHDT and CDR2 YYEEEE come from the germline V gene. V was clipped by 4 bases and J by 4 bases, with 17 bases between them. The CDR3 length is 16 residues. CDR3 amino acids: CASSLRHSRNNEKLFF. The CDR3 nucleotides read TGTGCCAGCAGCCTTCGACACTCCCGGAATAATGAAAAACTGTTTTTT.

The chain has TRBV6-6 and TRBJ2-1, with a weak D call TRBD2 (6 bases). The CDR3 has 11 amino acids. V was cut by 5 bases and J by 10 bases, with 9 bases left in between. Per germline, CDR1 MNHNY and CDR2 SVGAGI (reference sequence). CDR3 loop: CASSPTSEQFF. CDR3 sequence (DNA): TGTGCCAGCAGTCCTACTAGCGAGCAGTTCTTC.

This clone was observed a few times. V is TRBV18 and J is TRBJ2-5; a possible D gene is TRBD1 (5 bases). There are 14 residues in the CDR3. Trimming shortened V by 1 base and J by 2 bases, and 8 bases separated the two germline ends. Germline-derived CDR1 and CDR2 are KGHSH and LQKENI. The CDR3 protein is CASSPLTGQETQYF. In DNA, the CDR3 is TGTGCCAGCTCACCACTCACAGGACAAGAGACCCAGTACTTC.

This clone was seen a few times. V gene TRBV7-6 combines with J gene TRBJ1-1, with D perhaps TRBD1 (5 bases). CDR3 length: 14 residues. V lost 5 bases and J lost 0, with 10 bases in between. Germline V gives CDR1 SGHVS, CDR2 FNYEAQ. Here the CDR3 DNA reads TGTGCCAGCAGCCCTCGGGGGATGAACACTGAAGCTTTCTTT. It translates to CASSPRGMNTEAFF.

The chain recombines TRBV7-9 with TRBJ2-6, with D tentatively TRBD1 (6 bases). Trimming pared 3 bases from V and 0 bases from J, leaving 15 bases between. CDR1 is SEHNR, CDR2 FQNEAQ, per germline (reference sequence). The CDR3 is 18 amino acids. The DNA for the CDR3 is TGTGCCAGCAGCTTTAGACAGGCCAGAAGCTCTGGGGCCAACGTCCTGACTTTC. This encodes CASSFRQARSSGANVLTF.

This CDR3 is CASSPQGQGFYGYTF. CDR3 coding DNA: TGTGCCAGCAGCCCCCAAGGACAGGGCTTCTATGGCTACACCTTC. The rearrangement uses TRBV7-3 and TRBJ1-2; 8 nucleotides line up with TRBD1. Germline V gene lookup returns CDR1 SGHTA and CDR2 FQGTGA. The junction had 9 bases not matched to a gene; V was cut back by 5 bases and J by 4 bases. The CDR3 runs to 15 residues.

This CDR3 reads CASRPGGTFTDTQYF. The CDR3 nucleotides read TGTGCCAGCAGGCCCGGGGGGACTTTCACAGATACGCAGTATTTT. The chain links TRBV28 to TRBJ2-3; TRBD2 matches 7 bases. This CDR3 region has 15 residues. The J segment lost 2 bases and the V segment lost 6 bases, leaving 8 bases of the junction unmatched. Per germline, CDR1 MDHEN and CDR2 SYDVKM.

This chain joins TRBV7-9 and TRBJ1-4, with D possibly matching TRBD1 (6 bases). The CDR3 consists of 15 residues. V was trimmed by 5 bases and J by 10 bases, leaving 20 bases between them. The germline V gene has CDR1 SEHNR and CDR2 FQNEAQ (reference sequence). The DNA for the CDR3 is TGTGCCAGCAGCCCCCAGGGGTTACTAAGGGGAAAACTGTTTTTT. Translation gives CASSPQGLLRGKLFF.

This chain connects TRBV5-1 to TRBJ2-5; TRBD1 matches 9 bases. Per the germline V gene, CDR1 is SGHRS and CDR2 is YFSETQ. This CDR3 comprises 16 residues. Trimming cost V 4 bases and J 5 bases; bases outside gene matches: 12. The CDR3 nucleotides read TGCGCCAGCAGCCCTCCCCACAGGGGGCCAGGGGAGACCCAGTACTTC. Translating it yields CASSPPHRGPGETQYF.

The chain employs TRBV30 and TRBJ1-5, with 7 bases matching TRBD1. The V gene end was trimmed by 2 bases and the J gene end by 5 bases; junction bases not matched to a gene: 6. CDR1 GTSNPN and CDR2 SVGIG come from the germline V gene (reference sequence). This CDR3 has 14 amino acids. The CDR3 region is CAWSLDRPDQPQHF. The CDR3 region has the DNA TGTGCCTGGAGTTTGGACAGGCCTGATCAGCCCCAGCATTTT.

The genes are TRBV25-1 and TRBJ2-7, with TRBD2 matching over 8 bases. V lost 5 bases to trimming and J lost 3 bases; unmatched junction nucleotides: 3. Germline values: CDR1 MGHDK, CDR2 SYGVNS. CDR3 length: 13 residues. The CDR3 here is CASSTSGVYEQYF. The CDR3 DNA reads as TGTGCCAGCAGTACTAGCGGAGTCTACGAGCAGTACTTC.

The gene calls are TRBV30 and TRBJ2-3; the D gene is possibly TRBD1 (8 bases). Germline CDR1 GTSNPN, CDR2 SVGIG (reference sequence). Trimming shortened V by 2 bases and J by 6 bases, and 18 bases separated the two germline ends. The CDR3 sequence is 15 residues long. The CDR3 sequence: CAWSRPPQGGDTQYF. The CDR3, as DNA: TGTGCCTGGAGTCGTCCTCCACAGGGGGGGGATACGCAGTATTTT.

The CDR3 bases are TGTGCCAGTAGTATTAGAAACAATGAGCAGTTCTTC. It encodes CASSIRNNEQFF. The chain has TRBV19 and TRBJ2-1; D ambiguous. Germline CDR1 reads LNHDA; CDR2 reads SQIVND (reference sequence). V was cut by 3 bases and J by 5 bases, with 5 bases left in between. The CDR3 runs 12 residues.

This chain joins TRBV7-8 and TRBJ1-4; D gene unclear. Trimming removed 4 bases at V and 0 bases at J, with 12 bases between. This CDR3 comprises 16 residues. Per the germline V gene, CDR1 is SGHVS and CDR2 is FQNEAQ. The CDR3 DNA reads TGTGCCAGCAGCTCAAACGGGGTCGCAACTAATGAAAAACTGTTTTTT. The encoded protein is CASSSNGVATNEKLFF. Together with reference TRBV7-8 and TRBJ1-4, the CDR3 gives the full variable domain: GAGVSQSPRYKVAKRGQDVALRCDPISGHVSLFWYQQALGQGPEFLTYFQNEAQLDKSGLPSDRFFAERPEGSVSTLKIQRTQQEDSAVYLCASSSNGVATNEKLFFGSGTQLSVL.

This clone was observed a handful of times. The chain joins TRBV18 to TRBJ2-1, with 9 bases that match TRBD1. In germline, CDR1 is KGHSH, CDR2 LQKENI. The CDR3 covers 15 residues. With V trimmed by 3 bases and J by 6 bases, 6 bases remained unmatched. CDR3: CASSPFRDRANEQFF. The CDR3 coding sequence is TGTGCCAGCTCACCTTTCCGGGACAGGGCCAATGAGCAGTTCTTC. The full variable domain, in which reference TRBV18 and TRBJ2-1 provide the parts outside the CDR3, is NAGVMQNPRHLVRRRGQEARLRCSPMKGHSHVYWYRQLPEEGLKFMVYLQKENIIDESGMPKERFSAEFPKEGPSILRIQQVVRGDSAAYFCASSPFRDRANEQFFGPGTRLTVL.

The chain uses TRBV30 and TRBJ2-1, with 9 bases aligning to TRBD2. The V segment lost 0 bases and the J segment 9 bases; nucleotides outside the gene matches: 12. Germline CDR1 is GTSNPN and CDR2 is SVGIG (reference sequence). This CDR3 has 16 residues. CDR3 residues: CAWSVLTRREGFEQFF. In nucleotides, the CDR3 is TGTGCCTGGAGTGTACTAACCCGGCGGGAGGGCTTTGAGCAGTTCTTC.

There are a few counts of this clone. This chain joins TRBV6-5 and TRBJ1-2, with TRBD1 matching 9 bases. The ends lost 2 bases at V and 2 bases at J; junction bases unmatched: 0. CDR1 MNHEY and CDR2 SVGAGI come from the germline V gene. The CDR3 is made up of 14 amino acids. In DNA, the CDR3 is TGTGCCAGCAGTTACGGGACAGGGAACTATGGCTACACCTTC. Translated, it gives CASSYGTGNYGYTF.

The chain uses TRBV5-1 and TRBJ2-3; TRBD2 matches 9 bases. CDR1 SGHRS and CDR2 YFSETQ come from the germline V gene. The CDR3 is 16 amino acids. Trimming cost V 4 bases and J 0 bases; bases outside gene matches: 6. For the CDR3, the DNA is TGCGCCAGCAGCCTGCCCCTAGCGGGGAGCACAGATACGCAGTATTTT. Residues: CASSLPLAGSTDTQYF.

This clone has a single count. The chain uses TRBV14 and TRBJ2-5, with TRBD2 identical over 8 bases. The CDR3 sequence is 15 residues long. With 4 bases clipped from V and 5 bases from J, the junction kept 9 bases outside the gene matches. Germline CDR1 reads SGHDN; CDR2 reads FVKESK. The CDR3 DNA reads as TGTGCCAGCAGCCTTCAGCGGGAGCTTTGGGAGACCCAGTACTTC. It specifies CASSLQRELWETQYF.